This is a list of T cell receptor beta chains from one sample in a study of response to subunit inactivated influenza vaccine. TCRdb independently ran MiXCR on the RT-PCR reads; one entry per CDR3 protein. The data contain about 480,000 distinct CDR3 sequences, 9.5% to 12% of them singletons. Specimen: PBMCs from blood, collected about 40 days after vaccination. The receptors shown here come from a man aged 50 to 60 who received an inactivated influenza vaccine. CDR3s include the opening cysteine and the closing phenylalanine or tryptophan. Fields, in order: clone size, D gene, V gene, CDR3 protein. D genes are given only for firm matches. The listing skips clone size in some rows; elsewhere it reads once, few, many or a size class.

>many|.|TRBV12-3/TRBV12-4
CASWAGAPEWYQYF
>few|.|TRBV20-1
CSASGRYYEQYF
>few|TRBD1|TRBV14
CASSVSGTGLNEQFF
>many|TRBD2|TRBV20-1
CSASALAGGRTGELFF
>few|TRBD1|TRBV6-1
CASRPGGGSGANVLTF
>many|.|TRBV7-2
CASSFRGSGYEQYF
>few|TRBD1|TRBV6-4
CASKRDRGFNEQYF
>once|.|TRBV7-2
CASRPDGRARGYTF
>.|.|TRBV20-1
CSARGTHFREQFF
>.|.|TRBV6-2/TRBV6-3
CASRLYLYYEQYF
>.|.|TRBV6-1
CASRFLQVMNTEAFF
>.|TRBD2|TRBV4-3
CASSQGWGGRNIQYF
>few|.|TRBV7-2
CASSLARGTREQYF
>few|.|TRBV6-4
CASSAGTDPYNEQFF
>many|TRBD1|TRBV20-1
CSARDRTGSSYEQYF
>.|.|TRBV6-1
CASRQRARGFEAFF
>.|TRBD1|TRBV28
CASSRQGVAKNIQYF
>many|TRBD2|TRBV12-3/TRBV12-4
CASSRDSRLARDTQYF
>many|TRBD1|TRBV4-3
CASSQGGTGYEQYF
>many|TRBD1|TRBV12-3/TRBV12-4
CASRLGQGANYGYTF
>many|TRBD1|TRBV5-1
CASRTGDADVGGYTF
>few|.|TRBV5-1
CASSLYGPPSVDEQFF
>many|.|TRBV5-1
CANSKGESTDTQYF
>many|.|TRBV9
CASSVGELYGYTF